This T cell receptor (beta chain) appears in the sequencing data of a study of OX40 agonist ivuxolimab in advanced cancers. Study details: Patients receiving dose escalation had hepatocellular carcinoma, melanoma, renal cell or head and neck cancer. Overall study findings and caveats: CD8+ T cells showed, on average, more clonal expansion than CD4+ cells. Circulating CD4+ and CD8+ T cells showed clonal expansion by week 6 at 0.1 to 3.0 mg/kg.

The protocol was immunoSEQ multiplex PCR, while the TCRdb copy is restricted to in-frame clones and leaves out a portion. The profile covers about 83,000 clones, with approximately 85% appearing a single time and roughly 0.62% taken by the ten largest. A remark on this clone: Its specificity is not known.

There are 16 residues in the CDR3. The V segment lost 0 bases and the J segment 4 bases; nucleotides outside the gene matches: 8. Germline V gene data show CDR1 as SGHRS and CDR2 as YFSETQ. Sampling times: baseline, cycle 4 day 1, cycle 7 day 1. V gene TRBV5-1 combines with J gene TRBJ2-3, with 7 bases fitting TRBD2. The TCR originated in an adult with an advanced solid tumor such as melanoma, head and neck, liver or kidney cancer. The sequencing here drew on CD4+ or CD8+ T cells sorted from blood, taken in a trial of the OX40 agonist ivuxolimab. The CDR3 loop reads CASSLGRGLGADTQYF. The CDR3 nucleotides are TGCGCCAGCAGCTTGGGGCGGGGGTTAGGGGCAGATACGCAGTATTTT.